These T cell receptor beta chains were read from a single sample in a study of cytomegalovirus exposure and HLA in healthy donors. The table came from immunoSEQ multiplex PCR; TCRdb's copy has only in-frame clones and leaves some out. The data contain roughly 100,000 clones, less than 80% of them singletons. Sequencing was done on a sample of PBMCs. All receptors derive from a man aged 25-45 years in good health and CMV-seronegative. The CDR3 runs from the conserved cysteine through the conserved F or W. The D gene is left open where the match is weak. The size field is filled for only some rows; it gives once, few, many or a size class.

>14|TRBV4-3|TRBJ2-3|-|-
CASSQRQFTDTQYF
TGCGCCAGCAGCCAAAGACAGTTCACAGATACGCAGTATTTT
>11|TRBV20-1|TRBJ2-7|TRBD1|-
CSATTGREQYF
TGCAGTGCTACGACAGGGCGTGAGCAGTACTTC
>12|TRBV5-1|TRBJ2-7|-|-
CASSRTGYEQYF
TGCGCCAGCAGCCGGACGGGGTACGAGCAGTACTTC
>16|TRBV9|TRBJ2-1|-|-
CASSSHEGGVDNEQFF
TGTGCCAGCAGCTCCCATGAGGGCGGGGTGGACAATGAGCAGTTCTTC
>15|TRBV4-3|TRBJ2-3|-|once
CASSQGVVGRDTQYF
TGCGCCAGCAGCCAAGGTGTCGTGGGGAGAGATACGCAGTATTTT
>16|TRBV11-2|TRBJ1-4|-|once
CASSLNPPQTNEKLFF
TGTGCCAGCAGCTTAAACCCCCCGCAAACAAATGAAAAACTGTTTTTT
>13|TRBV2|TRBJ1-1|TRBD1|-
CASSEERDRKAFF
TGTGCCAGCAGTGAAGAGAGGGACAGAAAAGCTTTCTTT
>14|TRBV4-1|TRBJ2-4|-|-
CASSHPVAKNIQYF
TGCGCCAGCAGCCATCCGGTAGCCAAAAACATTCAGTACTTC
>14|TRBV19|TRBJ1-2|TRBD1|-
CASSTDRGRYGYTF
TGTGCCAGTAGTACTGACAGGGGACGCTATGGCTACACCTTC
>15|TRBV9|TRBJ1-1|-|few
CASSARHSGNTEAFF
TGTGCCAGCAGCGCTCGGCACTCAGGGAACACTGAAGCTTTCTTT
>14|TRBV5-6|TRBJ2-1|-|-
CASSLAGPYNEQFF
TGTGCCAGCAGCTTGGCAGGTCCCTACAATGAGCAGTTCTTC
>12|TRBV11-3|TRBJ1-1|-|-
CASSLGTGRAFF
TGTGCCAGCAGCTTGGGAACAGGGCGGGCTTTCTTT
>14|TRBV5-4|TRBJ2-5|-|-
CASSEDRNQETQYF
TGTGCCAGCAGCGAAGACAGGAACCAAGAGACCCAGTACTTC
>14|TRBV7-2|TRBJ1-6|TRBD1|-
CASSNTGGTSPLHF
TGTGCCAGCAGCAACACAGGGGGCACTTCACCCCTCCACTTT
>14|TRBV7-9|TRBJ1-5|-|once
CASSSTGLSQPQHF
TGTGCCAGCAGCTCTACAGGGTTAAGTCAGCCCCAGCATTTT